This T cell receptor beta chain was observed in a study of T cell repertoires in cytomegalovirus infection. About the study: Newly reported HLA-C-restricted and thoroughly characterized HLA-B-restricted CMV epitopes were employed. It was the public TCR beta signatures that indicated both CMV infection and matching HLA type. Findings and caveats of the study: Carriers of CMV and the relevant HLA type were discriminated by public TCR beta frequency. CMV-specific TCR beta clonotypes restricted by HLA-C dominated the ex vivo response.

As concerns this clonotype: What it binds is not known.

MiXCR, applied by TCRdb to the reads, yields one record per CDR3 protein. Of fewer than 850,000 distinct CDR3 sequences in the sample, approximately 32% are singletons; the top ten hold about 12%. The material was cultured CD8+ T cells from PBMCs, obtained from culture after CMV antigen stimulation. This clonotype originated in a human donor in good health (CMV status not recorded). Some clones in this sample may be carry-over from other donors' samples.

The CDR3 spells CASSPFTGVNTEAFF. The CDR3 region has the DNA TGTGCCAGCAGCCCATTCACAGGGGTCAACACTGAAGCTTTCTTT. The rearrangement uses TRBV5-4 and TRBJ1-1; 7 positions agree with TRBD1. Germline CDR1 is SGHNT and CDR2 is YYREEE (reference sequence). The J segment lost 2 bases and the V segment lost 4 bases, leaving 8 bases of the junction unmatched. The CDR3 runs 15 residues.